This T cell receptor (beta chain) is drawn from a study of T cell repertoires in cytomegalovirus infection. Turning to the study itself: CMV infection and matching HLA type were both indicated by public TCR beta signatures. Study-wide points: CMV-specific TCR beta clonotypes restricted by HLA-C dominated the ex vivo response.

V was shortened by 5 bases and J by 4 bases, with 21 bases between the two germline ends. Per the germline V gene, CDR1 is MNHEY and CDR2 is SMNVEV (reference sequence). This CDR3 contains 16 residues. TCRdb reprocessed the reads via MiXCR and lists one record per CDR3 protein. The sample carries a few hundred thousand distinct CDR3 sequences, approximately 35% recorded once. About this clonotype: Its antigen is unidentified.

The specimen was cultured PBMCs, collected from culture after CMV antigen stimulation. The rearrangement joins TRBV27 to TRBJ2-7; a weak D match, TRBD1 (6 bases). The sequence was collected from a human donor in good health (CMV status not recorded). Some clones in this sample may be carry-over from other donors' samples. The chain's CDR3 is CASSATRGQTPYEQYV. Written as DNA, the CDR3 is TGTGCCAGCAGTGCAACCCGAGGACAGACACCTTACGAGCAGTACGTC.